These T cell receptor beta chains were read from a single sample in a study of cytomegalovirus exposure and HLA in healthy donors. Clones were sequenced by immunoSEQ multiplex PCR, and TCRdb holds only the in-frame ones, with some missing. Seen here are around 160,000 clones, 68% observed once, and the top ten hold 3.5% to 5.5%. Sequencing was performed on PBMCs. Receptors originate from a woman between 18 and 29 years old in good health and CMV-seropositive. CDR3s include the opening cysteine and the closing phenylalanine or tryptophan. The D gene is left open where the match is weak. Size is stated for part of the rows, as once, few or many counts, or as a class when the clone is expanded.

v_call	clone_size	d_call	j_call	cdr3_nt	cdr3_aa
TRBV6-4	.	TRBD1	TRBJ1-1	TGTGCCAGCAGTGAGAGACAGGGAGCAACTGAAGCTTTCTTT	CASSERQGATEAFF
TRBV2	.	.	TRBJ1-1	TGTGCCAGCAGGGAGAGAAGTGGGGCGAACACTGAAGCTTTCTTT	CASRERSGANTEAFF
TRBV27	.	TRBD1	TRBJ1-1	TGTGCCAGCAGTCCCTTGGGAGTCCGGGACAGGATTTCTTTCTTT	CASSPLGVRDRISFF
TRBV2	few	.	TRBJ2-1	TGTGCCAGCAGTGAATGGCGGGATCTCTACAATGAGCAGTTCTTC	CASSEWRDLYNEQFF
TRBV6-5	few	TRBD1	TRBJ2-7	TGTGCCAGCAGTACGAGGACAGGGGGCACGGGCGAGCAGTACTTC	CASSTRTGGTGEQYF
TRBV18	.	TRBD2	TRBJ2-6	TGTGCCAGCTCTCCGAGAGCGGGAGGGGAGTCTGGGGCCAACGTCCTGACTTTC	CASSPRAGGESGANVLTF
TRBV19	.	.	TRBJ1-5	TGTGCCAGTATTGGCCCATTGGGGCGCAATCAGCCCCAGCATTTT	CASIGPLGRNQPQHF
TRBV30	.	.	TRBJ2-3	TGTGCCTGGAACCAGATACTCCGCGGTACGCAGTATTTT	CAWNQILRGTQYF
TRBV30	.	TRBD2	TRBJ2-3	TGTGCCTGGACTCGCGGACTAGCGGGGCCCACAGATACGCAGTATTTT	CAWTRGLAGPTDTQYF
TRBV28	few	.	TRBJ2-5	TGTGCCAGCAGTACTCCTGCCCGACAAGAGACCCAGTACTTC	CASSTPARQETQYF
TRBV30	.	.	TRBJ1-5	TGTGCCTGGAGTGTGGGGACGGGGGATCAGCCCCAGCATTTT	CAWSVGTGDQPQHF
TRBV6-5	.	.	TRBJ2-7	TGTGCCAGCAGTTACGCCAGGGTAACCTACGAGCAGTACTTC	CASSYARVTYEQYF
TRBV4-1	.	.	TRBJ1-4	TGCGCCAGCAGCCAAGAGGGCGTTGTTCTTCGGGAAAAACTGTTTTTT	CASSQEGVVLREKLFF
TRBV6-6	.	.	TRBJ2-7	TGTGCCAGCAGTTACCACAGTGACTACGAGCAGTACTTC	CASSYHSDYEQYF
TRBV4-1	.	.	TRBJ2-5	TGCGCCAGCAGCCAAGAGGCGGGGGAGACCCAGTACTTC	CASSQEAGETQYF
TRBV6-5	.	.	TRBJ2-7	TGTGCCAGCACCTTCGGGGGACAGAACCGCTACGAGCAGTACTTC	CASTFGGQNRYEQYF
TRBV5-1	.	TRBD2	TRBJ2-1	TGCGCCTCCCATAGCGGGAGCAGCTCCTACAATGAGCAGTTCTTC	CASHSGSSSYNEQFF
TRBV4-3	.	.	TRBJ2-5	TGCGCCAGCAGCCAAGCTGGGGTGGAGGTCGGATTCCAAGAGACCCAGTACTTC	CASSQAGVEVGFQETQYF
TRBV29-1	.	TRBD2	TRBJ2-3	TGCAGCGTTGACCCTAGCGGGGGATCCCATACGCAGTATTTT	CSVDPSGGSHTQYF
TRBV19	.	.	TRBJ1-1	TGTGCCAGTAGTATCAAAAGGGGTTGGACTGAAGCTTTCTTT	CASSIKRGWTEAFF
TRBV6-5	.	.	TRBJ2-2	TGTGCCAGCAGCCCGTGGGGGCCGACCGGGGAGCTGTTTTTT	CASSPWGPTGELFF
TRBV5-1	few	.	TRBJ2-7	TGCGCCAGCACCGGCGGAGGGGAGCAGTACTTC	CASTGGGEQYF
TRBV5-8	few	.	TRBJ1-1	TGTGCCAGCAGCTTGTTTTATCTCACTGAAGCTTTCTTT	CASSLFYLTEAFF
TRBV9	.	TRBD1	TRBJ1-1	TGTGCCAGCAGCCAATGGACAGGGGGGAACACTGAAGCTTTCTTT	CASSQWTGGNTEAFF
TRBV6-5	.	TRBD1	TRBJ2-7	TGTGCCAGCAGACAACAGGGGGATAGAACCTACGAGCAGTACTTC	CASRQQGDRTYEQYF
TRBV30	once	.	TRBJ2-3	TGTGCCTGGAGTTTTGGGTCGACAGCGTCAGATACGCAGTATTTT	CAWSFGSTASDTQYF
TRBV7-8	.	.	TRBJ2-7	TGTGCCAGCAGCTTATCTCCGGTCGTCTACGAGCAGTACTTC	CASSLSPVVYEQYF
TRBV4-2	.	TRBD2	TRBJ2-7	TGTGCCAGCAGCCAAAGGACTAGCGGGATGCACGAGCAGTACTTC	CASSQRTSGMHEQYF
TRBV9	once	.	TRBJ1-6	TGTGCCAGCGCCGCCCAGGTCGGAAATTCACCCCTCCACTTT	CASAAQVGNSPLHF